The 18 T cell receptor beta chains below were found in one sample sequenced in a study of blood T cell repertoires in COVID-19. The method was immunoSEQ multiplex PCR; TCRdb's version includes in-frame clones alone and lacks a portion of them. The data hold roughly 230,000 clones, with about four fifths observed a single time. Sequencing input: peripheral blood. All receptors come from a middle-aged man with active or convalescent COVID-19.

The rearrangement uses TRBV5-1 and TRBJ2-5; no clear D. Germline CDR1 is SGHRS and CDR2 is YFSETQ. The CDR3 length is 12 residues. V lost 6 bases and J lost 5, with 11 bases in between. CDR3 protein: CASMESGETQYF. The CDR3 DNA reads as TGCGCCAGCATGGAGAGTGGGGAGACCCAGTACTTC. Complete variable domain (other parts from reference TRBV5-1 and TRBJ2-5): KAGVTQTPRYLIKTRGQQVTLSCSPISGHRSVSWYQQTPGQGLQFLFEYFSETQRNKGNFPGRFSGRQFSNSRSEMNVSTLELGDSALYLCASMESGETQYFGPGTRLLVL.

The chain carries TRBV10-3 and TRBJ2-1; 11 bases are a match to TRBD2. After removal of 10 bases from V and 8 bases from J, the junction contained 16 bases not matched to a gene. CDR3 length: 16 amino acids. CDR1 is ENHRY and CDR2 is SYGVKD in the germline V gene. The CDR3 sequence is CATTGELAGVMDEQFF. The DNA of the CDR3 is TGTGCCACAACCGGGGAACTAGCGGGAGTCATGGATGAGCAGTTCTTC.

This clone was found once. J is TRBJ2-5 and V is TRBV7-9, with D possibly matching TRBD2 (6 bases). The CDR3 is made up of 18 amino acids. Germline V gene data show CDR1 as SEHNR and CDR2 as FQNEAQ (reference sequence). Trimming left V 5 bases short and J 1 base short, with 23 bases between. In DNA, the CDR3 is TGTGCCAGCAGCGGGAGTGTGACGGGGGAATCTTCCCAAGAGACCCAGTACTTC. It encodes CASSGSVTGESSQETQYF.

On this clone: The sample holds other DNA sequences that translate to the same CDR3. The rearrangement uses TRBV7-2 and TRBJ2-1, with 10 positions matching TRBD2. Per germline, CDR1 SGHTA and CDR2 FQGNSA. There are 15 residues in the CDR3. V dropped 5 bases and J dropped 10; count of bases not matched to a gene: 11. The CDR3 region is CASSPERGGDREQFF. In DNA, the CDR3 is TGTGCCAGCAGCCCTGAGCGGGGGGGAGATCGAGAGCAGTTCTTC.

The chain employs TRBV11-3 and TRBJ1-2; TRBD1 aligns across 11 bases. CDR1 and CDR2 (germline): SGHNT, YENEEA. This CDR3 contains 14 residues. Trimming took 5 bases from V and 7 from J; bases not matched to a gene: 6. CDR3 loop: CASSRRTGGFGYTF. CDR3 coding DNA: TGTGCCAGCAGCCGACGGACAGGGGGCTTTGGCTACACCTTC.

The chain recombines TRBV29-1 with TRBJ1-4, with 8 positions matching TRBD1. The CDR3 consists of 13 residues. V trimming: 6 bases; J trimming: 6 bases; junction bases outside the gene matches: 6. Germline CDR1 and CDR2: SQVTM and ANQGSEA. This CDR3 is CSVQGAPYEKLFF. The CDR3 DNA sequence: TGCAGCGTCCAGGGGGCGCCTTATGAAAAACTGTTTTTT.

V usage is TRBV2 and J usage is TRBJ2-2; maybe TRBD1 (5 bases). V gave up 7 bases and J gave up 4 bases, with 10 bases separating them. The length of the CDR3 is 13 residues. The germline V gene has CDR1 SNHLY and CDR2 FYNNEI. CDR3 residues: CASTGLGTGELFF. In DNA, the CDR3 is TGTGCCAGCACAGGGTTGGGCACCGGGGAGCTGTTTTTT. The whole variable domain, filled in from reference TRBV2 and TRBJ2-2, reads EPEVTQTPSHQVTQMGQEVILRCVPISNHLYFYWYRQILGQKVEFLVSFYNNEISEKSEIFDDQFSVERPDGSNFTLKIRSTKLEDSAMYFCASTGLGTGELFFGEGSRLTVL.

The rearrangement joins TRBV9 to TRBJ2-7; TRBD1 matches at 8 bases. J was trimmed by 5 bases and V by 4 bases; bases with no gene match: 11. This CDR3 is 15 amino acids long. Germline values: CDR1 SGDLS, CDR2 YYNGEE. CDR3 coding DNA: TGTGCCAGCAGCCCCCGCCGGACAGGGTTTGACGAGCAGTACTTC. Residues: CASSPRRTGFDEQYF.

The chain employs TRBV10-3 and TRBJ1-5; 8 nucleotides align to TRBD1. Germline V gene data show CDR1 as ENHRY and CDR2 as SYGVKD. V dropped 6 bases and J dropped 3; count of bases not matched to a gene: 4. CDR3 size: 14 residues. CDR3 bases: TGTGCCATCAGCCTGACAGGGGACAATCAGCCCCAGCATTTT. This gives the protein CAISLTGDNQPQHF.

J is TRBJ1-1 and V is TRBV7-8; D is unresolved. CDR3 length equals 14 residues. The germline V gene encodes CDR1 SGHVS and CDR2 FQNEAQ. Trimming took off 1 base at V and 6 bases at J, with 12 bases between the two ends. This CDR3 is CASSLGFDRAEAFF. Here the CDR3 DNA reads TGTGCCAGCAGCTTAGGATTTGATAGAGCTGAAGCTTTCTTT.

The chain carries TRBV5-1 and TRBJ1-1; the D is unclear. Germline V gene lookup returns CDR1 SGHRS and CDR2 YFSETQ. This CDR3 is built from 12 residues. Trimming removed 5 bases from V and 5 bases from J, with 10 bases in between. The CDR3 loop is CASSELSTEAFF. The CDR3 DNA reads TGCGCCAGCAGTGAACTGAGTACTGAAGCTTTCTTT.

This chain links TRBV11-3 with TRBJ2-1; 9 bases are a match to TRBD2. J gave up 0 bases and V 1 base, and 10 bases lay outside the gene matches. The CDR3 sequence is 19 residues long. Germline lookup yields CDR1 SGHNT and CDR2 YENEEA. For the CDR3, the DNA is TGTGCCAGCAGCTTAGCCGTCGGACTAGCGAGAAGCTCCTACAATGAGCAGTTCTTC. This gives the protein CASSLAVGLARSSYNEQFF. The full variable domain, rest sourced from reference TRBV11-3 and TRBJ2-1, is EAGVVQSPRYKIIEKKQPVAFWCNPISGHNTLYWYLQNLGQGPELLIRYENEEAVDDSQLPKDRFSAERLKGVDSTLKIQPAELGDSAVYLCASSLAVGLARSSYNEQFFGPGTRLTVL.

This clone has only one observation. Germline and junction disagree at one end, which may indicate a read error. V and J are TRBV5-4 and TRBJ2-6, with D unclear. Germline CDR1 SGHNT, CDR2 YYREEE (reference sequence). The CDR3 loop spans 13 amino acids. The CDR3 sequence is CASSPEWANVLTF. The DNA for the CDR3 is TGTGCCAGCAGCCCGGAATGGGCTAACGTCCTGACTTTC. Variable domain in full (rest from reference TRBV5-4 and TRBJ2-6): ETGVTQSPTHLIKTRGQQVTLRCSSQSGHNTVSWYQQALGQGPQFIFQYYREEENGRGNFPPRFSGLQFPNYSSELNVNALELDDSALYLCASSPEWANVLTFGAGSRLTVL.

This rearrangement joins TRBV20-1 to TRBJ1-4, with D tentatively TRBD1 (5 bases). Germline V gene lookup returns CDR1 DFQATT and CDR2 SNEGSKA (reference sequence). V was trimmed by 3 bases and J by 4 bases, leaving 18 bases between them. The CDR3 extends over 16 amino acids. The CDR3 loop reads CSASLNRGEVNEKLFF. CDR3 DNA sequence: TGCAGTGCTAGTTTGAACCGAGGGGAGGTTAATGAAAAACTGTTTTTT.

V and J are TRBV3-1 (or the pseudogene TRBV3-2) and TRBJ1-2; 9 bases match TRBD1. The CDR3 extends over 14 amino acids. With V trimmed by 4 bases and J by 6 bases, 6 bases remained unmatched. The V gene's germline CDR1 is LGHDT and CDR2 YNNKEL (reference sequence). CDR3 amino acids: CASSPRWTGDGYTF. CDR3 in DNA: TGTGCCAGCAGCCCCCGTTGGACAGGGGATGGCTACACCTTC.

In this sample, this clone turned up a few times. The chain recombines TRBV18 with TRBJ1-6; 9 nucleotides line up with TRBD1. This CDR3 has 16 residues. CDR1 KGHSH and CDR2 LQKENI come from the germline V gene. Trimming cost V 3 bases and J 7 bases; bases outside gene matches: 7. CDR3 sequence reads: CASSPPGQGRNSPLHF. The DNA for the CDR3 is TGTGCCAGCTCACCCCCGGGACAGGGAAGGAATTCACCCCTCCACTTT.

The genes are TRBV11-2 and TRBJ1-6; D possibly corresponds to TRBD1 (5 bases). From germline, CDR1 is SGHAT and CDR2 FQNNGV. Trimming removed 2 bases at V and 5 bases at J, with 7 bases between. CDR3 length: 14 amino acids. The CDR3 DNA is TGTGCCAGCAGCTTACCAGGGAATAATTCACCCCTCCACTTT. As protein: CASSLPGNNSPLHF.

This sequence joins TRBV24-1 and TRBJ2-5, with D tentatively TRBD2 (6 bases). V lost 1 base to trimming and J lost 1 base, with 18 bases between them. Germline CDR1 is KGHDR and CDR2 is SFDVKD. The CDR3 is 18 residues long. The CDR3 nucleotides read TGTGCCACCAGTGATTTATCTGGGACTCATGGGGTCCAAGAGACCCAGTACTTC. It specifies CATSDLSGTHGVQETQYF.